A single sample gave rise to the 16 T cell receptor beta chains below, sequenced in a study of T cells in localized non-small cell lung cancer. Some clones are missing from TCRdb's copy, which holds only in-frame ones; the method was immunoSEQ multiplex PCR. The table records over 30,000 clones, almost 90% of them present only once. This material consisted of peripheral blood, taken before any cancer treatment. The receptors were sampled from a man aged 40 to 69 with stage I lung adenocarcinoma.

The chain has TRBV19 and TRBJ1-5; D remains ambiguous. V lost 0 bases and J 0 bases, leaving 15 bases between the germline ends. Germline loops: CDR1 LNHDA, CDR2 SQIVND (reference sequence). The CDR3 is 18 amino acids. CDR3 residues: CASSIDNGLIYSNQPQHF. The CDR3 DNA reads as TGTGCCAGTAGTATAGACAACGGGTTAATCTATAGCAATCAGCCCCAGCATTTT.

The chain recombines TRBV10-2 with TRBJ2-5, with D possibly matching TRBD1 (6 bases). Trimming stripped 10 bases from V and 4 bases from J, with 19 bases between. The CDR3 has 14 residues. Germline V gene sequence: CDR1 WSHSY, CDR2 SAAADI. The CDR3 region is CATSTGPRGETQYF. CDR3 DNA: TGCGCCACCTCGACGGGCCCCAGGGGAGAGACCCAGTACTTC.

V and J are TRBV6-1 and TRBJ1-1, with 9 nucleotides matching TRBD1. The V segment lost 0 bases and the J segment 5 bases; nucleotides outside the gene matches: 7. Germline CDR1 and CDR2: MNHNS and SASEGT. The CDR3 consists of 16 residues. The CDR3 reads CASSEATGQGRTEAFF. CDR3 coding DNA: TGTGCCAGCAGTGAAGCGACCGGACAGGGGAGGACTGAAGCTTTCTTT.

CDR3 residues: CASSKGDRYGYTF. The CDR3 DNA follows: TGTGCCAGTAGTAAAGGTGATCGCTATGGCTACACCTTC. The chain has TRBV19 and TRBJ1-2; D is unresolved. Trimming took 4 bases from V and 4 from J, leaving 10 bases between them. CDR3 length: 13 residues. Germline lookup yields CDR1 LNHDA and CDR2 SQIVND (reference sequence). The full variable domain, its missing parts supplied by reference TRBV19 and TRBJ1-2, is DGGITQSPKYLFRKEGQNVTLSCEQNLNHDAMYWYRQDPGQGLRLIYYSQIVNDFQKGDIAEGYSVSREKKESFPLTVTSAQKNPTAFYLCASSKGDRYGYTFGSGTRLTVV.

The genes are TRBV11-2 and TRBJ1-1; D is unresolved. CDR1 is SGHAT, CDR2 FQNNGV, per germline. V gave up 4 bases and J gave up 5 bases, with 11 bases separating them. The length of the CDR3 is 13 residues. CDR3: CASSWRWGTEAFF. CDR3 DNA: TGTGCCAGCAGCTGGCGTTGGGGAACTGAAGCTTTCTTT.

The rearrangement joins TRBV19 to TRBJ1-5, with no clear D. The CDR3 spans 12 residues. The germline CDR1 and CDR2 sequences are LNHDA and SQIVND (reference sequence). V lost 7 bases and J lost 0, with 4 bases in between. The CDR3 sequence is CASTSSNQPQHF. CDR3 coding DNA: TGTGCCAGTACCTCTAGCAATCAGCCCCAGCATTTT. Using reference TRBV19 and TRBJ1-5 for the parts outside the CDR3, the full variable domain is DGGITQSPKYLFRKEGQNVTLSCEQNLNHDAMYWYRQDPGQGLRLIYYSQIVNDFQKGDIAEGYSVSREKKESFPLTVTSAQKNPTAFYLCASTSSNQPQHFGDGTRLSIL.

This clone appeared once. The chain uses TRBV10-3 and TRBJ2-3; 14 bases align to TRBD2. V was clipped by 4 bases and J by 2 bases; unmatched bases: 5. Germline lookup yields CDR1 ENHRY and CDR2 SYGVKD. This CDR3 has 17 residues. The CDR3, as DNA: TGTGCCATCAGTGCTCGACTAGCGGGGGGGACCACAGATACGCAGTATTTT. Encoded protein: CAISARLAGGTTDTQYF.

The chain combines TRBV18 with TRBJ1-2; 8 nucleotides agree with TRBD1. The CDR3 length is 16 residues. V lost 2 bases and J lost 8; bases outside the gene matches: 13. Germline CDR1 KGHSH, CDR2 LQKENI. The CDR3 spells CASSPESPGGLRGYTF. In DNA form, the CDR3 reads TGTGCCAGCTCACCAGAGTCGCCAGGGGGCTTGAGAGGCTACACCTTC.

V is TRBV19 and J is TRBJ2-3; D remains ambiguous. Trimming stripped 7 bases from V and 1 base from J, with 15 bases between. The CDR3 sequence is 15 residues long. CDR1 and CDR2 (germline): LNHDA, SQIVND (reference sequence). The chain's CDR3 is CASKASFKGTDTQYF. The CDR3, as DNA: TGTGCCAGTAAAGCTAGTTTCAAGGGCACAGATACGCAGTATTTT. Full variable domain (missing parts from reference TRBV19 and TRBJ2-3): DGGITQSPKYLFRKEGQNVTLSCEQNLNHDAMYWYRQDPGQGLRLIYYSQIVNDFQKGDIAEGYSVSREKKESFPLTVTSAQKNPTAFYLCASKASFKGTDTQYFGPGTRLTVL.

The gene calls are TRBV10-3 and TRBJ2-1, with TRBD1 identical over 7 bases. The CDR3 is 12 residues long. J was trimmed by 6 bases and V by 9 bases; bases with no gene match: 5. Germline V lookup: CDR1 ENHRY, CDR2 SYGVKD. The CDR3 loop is CAIMTGSNEQFF. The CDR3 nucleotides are TGTGCCATTATGACAGGGAGCAATGAGCAGTTCTTC.

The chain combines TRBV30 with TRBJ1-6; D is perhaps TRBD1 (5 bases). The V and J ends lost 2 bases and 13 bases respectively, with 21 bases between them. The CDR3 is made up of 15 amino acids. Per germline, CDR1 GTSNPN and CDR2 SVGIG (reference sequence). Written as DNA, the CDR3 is TGTGCCTGGAGTTATGGGCAGGGTGCTTCCGGGCCCCTCCACTTT. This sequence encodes CAWSYGQGASGPLHF.

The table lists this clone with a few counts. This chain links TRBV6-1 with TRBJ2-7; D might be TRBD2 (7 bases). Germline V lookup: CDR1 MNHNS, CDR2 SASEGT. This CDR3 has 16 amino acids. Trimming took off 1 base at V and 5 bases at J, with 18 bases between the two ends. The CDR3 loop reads CASSEGGGRGKHEQYF. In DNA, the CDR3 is TGTGCCAGCAGTGAAGGGGGGGGCAGGGGTAAACACGAGCAGTACTTC.

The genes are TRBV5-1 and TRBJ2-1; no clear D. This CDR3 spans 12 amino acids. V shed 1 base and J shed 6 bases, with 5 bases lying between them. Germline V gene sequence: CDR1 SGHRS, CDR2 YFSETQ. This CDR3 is CASSLYPNEQFF. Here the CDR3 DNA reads TGCGCCAGCAGCTTGTACCCCAATGAGCAGTTCTTC.

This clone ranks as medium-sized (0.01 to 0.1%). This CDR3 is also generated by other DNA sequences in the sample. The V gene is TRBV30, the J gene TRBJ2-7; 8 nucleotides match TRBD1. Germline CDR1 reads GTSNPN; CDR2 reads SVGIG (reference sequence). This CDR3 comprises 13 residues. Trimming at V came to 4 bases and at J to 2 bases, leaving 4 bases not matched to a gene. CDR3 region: CAWNGQGPYEQYF. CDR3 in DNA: TGTGCCTGGAATGGACAGGGCCCCTACGAGCAGTACTTC.

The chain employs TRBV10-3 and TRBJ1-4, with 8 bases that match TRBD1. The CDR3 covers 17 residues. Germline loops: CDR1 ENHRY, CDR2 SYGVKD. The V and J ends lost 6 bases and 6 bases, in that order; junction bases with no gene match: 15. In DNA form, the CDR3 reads TGTGCCATCAGCAGAAACGAACAGGGGGTAGCCGATGAAAAACTGTTTTTT. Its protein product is CAISRNEQGVADEKLFF.

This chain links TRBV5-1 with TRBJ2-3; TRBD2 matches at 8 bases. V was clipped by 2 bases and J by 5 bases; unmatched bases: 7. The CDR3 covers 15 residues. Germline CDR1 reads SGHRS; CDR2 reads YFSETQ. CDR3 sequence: CASSFTGGLGDTQYF. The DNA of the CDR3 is TGCGCCAGCAGCTTTACGGGGGGGCTCGGAGATACGCAGTATTTT.